A selection of T cell receptor beta chains follows, all from one sample in a study of blood T cell repertoires in COVID-19. Profiled with immunoSEQ multiplex PCR; TCRdb holds only in-frame clones, not every one. The sample yields about 80,000 clones, roughly three quarters seen once. Sample: peripheral blood. The receptors were sampled from a man between 65 and 85 years old with active or convalescent COVID-19. CDR3s include the opening cysteine and the closing phenylalanine or tryptophan. D genes are given only for firm matches. Expanded clones are given a class, and other clones once, few, many or no size at all.

clone size: -
D gene: -
V gene: TRBV6-1
J gene: TRBJ2-5
CDR3 protein: CASSEDAGRQTQYF
CDR3 DNA: TGTGCCAGCAGTGAAGACGCGGGGAGGCAGACCCAGTACTTC

clone size: -
D gene: -
V gene: TRBV2
J gene: TRBJ1-5
CDR3 protein: CASEQAGDQPQHF
CDR3 DNA: TGTGCCAGCGAACAGGCGGGGGATCAGCCCCAGCATTTT

clone size: -
D gene: -
V gene: TRBV28
J gene: TRBJ1-5
CDR3 protein: CASWSLLGGSSQPQHF
CDR3 DNA: TGTGCCAGCTGGAGCCTGCTGGGGGGGAGTAGTCAGCCCCAGCATTTT

clone size: -
D gene: -
V gene: TRBV10-3
J gene: TRBJ1-2
CDR3 protein: CAISESELAYGYTF
CDR3 DNA: TGTGCCATCAGTGAGAGCGAACTTGCTTATGGCTACACCTTC

clone size: -
D gene: TRBD1
V gene: TRBV7-2
J gene: TRBJ1-2
CDR3 protein: CASSLVSRTGGDGYTF
CDR3 DNA: TGTGCCAGCAGCTTAGTATCGAGGACAGGGGGCGATGGCTACACCTTC

clone size: -
D gene: TRBD1
V gene: TRBV19
J gene: TRBJ1-2
CDR3 protein: CASSPGGTGNYGYTF
CDR3 DNA: TGTGCCAGTAGTCCCGGCGGGACAGGGAACTATGGCTACACCTTC

clone size: few
D gene: -
V gene: TRBV6-5
J gene: TRBJ1-2
CDR3 protein: CASRFQGLNYGYTF
CDR3 DNA: TGTGCCAGCAGATTCCAGGGCCTAAACTATGGCTACACCTTC

clone size: -
D gene: -
V gene: TRBV29-1
J gene: TRBJ2-3
CDR3 protein: CSVRAEAVADTQYF
CDR3 DNA: TGCAGCGTACGAGCAGAAGCGGTAGCAGATACGCAGTATTTT

clone size: -
D gene: -
V gene: TRBV29-1
J gene: TRBJ1-2
CDR3 protein: CSVGEQSYGYTF
CDR3 DNA: TGCAGCGTCGGGGAACAGTCTTATGGCTACACCTTC

clone size: -
D gene: -
V gene: TRBV5-1
J gene: TRBJ2-3
CDR3 protein: CASSLEENTQYF
CDR3 DNA: TGCGCCAGCAGCTTGGAGGAGAATACGCAGTATTTT

clone size: -
D gene: -
V gene: TRBV27
J gene: TRBJ2-2
CDR3 protein: CASRGRDTGELFF
CDR3 DNA: TGTGCCAGCAGGGGGCGCGACACCGGGGAGCTGTTTTTT

clone size: -
D gene: TRBD2
V gene: TRBV19
J gene: TRBJ2-3
CDR3 protein: CASSTSGGGDTQYF
CDR3 DNA: TGTGCCAGTAGTACGAGCGGGGGAGGGGATACGCAGTATTTT

clone size: -
D gene: TRBD2
V gene: TRBV10-3
J gene: TRBJ2-1
CDR3 protein: CAISGVAGGPGSEQFF
CDR3 DNA: TGTGCCATCAGTGGGGTAGCGGGGGGGCCGGGTAGTGAGCAGTTCTTC

clone size: -
D gene: -
V gene: TRBV5-4
J gene: TRBJ2-6
CDR3 protein: CASSLGGSMANVLTF
CDR3 DNA: TGTGCCAGCAGCTTGGGAGGATCGATGGCCAACGTCCTGACTTTC

clone size: -
D gene: TRBD1
V gene: TRBV12-3/TRBV12-4
J gene: TRBJ1-3
CDR3 protein: CASIQGAGNTIYF
CDR3 DNA: TGTGCCAGCATTCAGGGGGCGGGAAACACCATATATTTT

clone size: -
D gene: -
V gene: TRBV7-9
J gene: TRBJ2-7
CDR3 protein: CASSKEGTLSNEQYF
CDR3 DNA: TGTGCCAGCAGCAAAGAAGGGACATTATCTAACGAGCAGTACTTC

clone size: many
D gene: -
V gene: TRBV10-2
J gene: TRBJ1-6
CDR3 protein: CASTTGWETSSPLHF
CDR3 DNA: TGCGCCAGCACCACAGGGTGGGAAACCAGTTCACCCCTCCACTTT

clone size: -
D gene: -
V gene: TRBV20-1
J gene: TRBJ2-7
CDR3 protein: CSASLSRAYEQYF
CDR3 DNA: TGCAGTGCTAGTTTGTCCAGGGCTTACGAGCAGTACTTC

clone size: many
D gene: TRBD1
V gene: TRBV6-5
J gene: TRBJ2-7
CDR3 protein: CASSSSGTGGIEQYF
CDR3 DNA: TGTGCCAGCAGCAGCAGCGGGACAGGGGGGATCGAGCAGTACTTC

clone size: -
D gene: -
V gene: TRBV9
J gene: TRBJ2-3
CDR3 protein: CASSGFGGADTQYF
CDR3 DNA: TGTGCCAGCAGCGGATTCGGGGGAGCAGATACGCAGTATTTT

clone size: -
D gene: -
V gene: TRBV19
J gene: TRBJ2-1
CDR3 protein: CASSLETGRYNEQFF
CDR3 DNA: TGTGCCAGTAGTCTCGAGACAGGGAGGTACAATGAGCAGTTCTTC

clone size: -
D gene: -
V gene: TRBV21-1
J gene: TRBJ1-1
CDR3 protein: CASSARDRGNTEAFF
CDR3 DNA: TGTGCCAGCAGCGCCCGGGACAGGGGGAACACTGAAGCTTTCTTT

clone size: -
D gene: TRBD2
V gene: TRBV29-1
J gene: TRBJ2-3
CDR3 protein: CSVLAGVGTDTQYF
CDR3 DNA: TGCAGCGTGCTAGCGGGGGTGGGCACAGATACGCAGTATTTT

clone size: -
D gene: -
V gene: TRBV28
J gene: TRBJ2-3
CDR3 protein: CASRDFSSTDTQYF
CDR3 DNA: TGTGCCAGCAGGGACTTCTCTAGCACAGATACGCAGTATTTT

clone size: few
D gene: TRBD2
V gene: TRBV19
J gene: TRBJ2-5
CDR3 protein: CASSIGSGGNQETQYF
CDR3 DNA: TGTGCCAGTAGTATCGGGAGCGGGGGGAACCAAGAGACCCAGTACTTC

clone size: -
D gene: TRBD2
V gene: TRBV5-1
J gene: TRBJ2-3
CDR3 protein: CASSPGLAGQYPSTDTQYF
CDR3 DNA: TGCGCCAGCAGCCCGGGACTAGCGGGGCAGTACCCTAGCACAGATACGCAGTATTTT

clone size: -
D gene: -
V gene: TRBV6-1
J gene: TRBJ1-2
CDR3 protein: CASSEILRESYTF
CDR3 DNA: TGTGCCAGCAGTGAAATCTTACGGGAAAGCTACACCTTC

clone size: -
D gene: TRBD1
V gene: TRBV24-1
J gene: TRBJ1-1
CDR3 protein: CATRRDSHTEAFF
CDR3 DNA: TGTGCCACCAGGCGGGACAGTCACACTGAAGCTTTCTTT

clone size: -
D gene: -
V gene: TRBV28
J gene: TRBJ1-2
CDR3 protein: CASSSTGQPNYGYTF
CDR3 DNA: TGTGCCAGCAGTTCAACAGGACAGCCAAACTATGGCTACACCTTC

clone size: -
D gene: TRBD2
V gene: TRBV28
J gene: TRBJ2-3
CDR3 protein: CASSFSRSGVVRTQYF
CDR3 DNA: TGTGCCAGCAGTTTCAGTCGTAGCGGGGTGGTACGGACGCAGTATTTT

clone size: -
D gene: -
V gene: TRBV5-1
J gene: TRBJ2-5
CDR3 protein: CASSLLGAGEQETQYF
CDR3 DNA: TGCGCCAGCAGCTTGCTGGGGGCGGGGGAGCAAGAGACCCAGTACTTC

clone size: many
D gene: TRBD2
V gene: TRBV2
J gene: TRBJ2-2
CDR3 protein: CASSDWTSGGELFF
CDR3 DNA: TGTGCCAGCAGTGATTGGACTAGCGGTGGGGAGCTGTTTTTT

clone size: -
D gene: TRBD1
V gene: TRBV9
J gene: TRBJ1-4
CDR3 protein: CASSTPGQGARGEKLFF
CDR3 DNA: TGTGCCAGCAGCACTCCGGGACAGGGGGCGCGGGGTGAAAAACTGTTTTTT

clone size: -
D gene: -
V gene: TRBV6-1
J gene: TRBJ1-1
CDR3 protein: CASSEAPGQKAFF
CDR3 DNA: TGTGCCAGCAGTGAAGCGCCTGGACAAAAAGCTTTCTTT

clone size: -
D gene: -
V gene: TRBV3-1/TRBV3-2
J gene: TRBJ1-5
CDR3 protein: CASSQGSGFSNQPQHF
CDR3 DNA: TGTGCCAGCAGCCAAGGATCAGGCTTTAGCAATCAGCCCCAGCATTTT

clone size: -
D gene: TRBD2
V gene: TRBV10-3
J gene: TRBJ2-3
CDR3 protein: CAIRLAENTDTQYF
CDR3 DNA: TGTGCCATCAGGCTAGCGGAAAACACAGATACGCAGTATTTT